This TCR beta chain was observed in a study of blood T cell repertoires in COVID-19. Study information: Acute and convalescent COVID-19 specimens originated in the United States, Italy and Spain.

In the study's own analysis: Amplified reference gene primers provided the basis for estimating nucleated cell counts. The table came from immunoSEQ multiplex PCR; TCRdb's copy has only in-frame clones and leaves some out. V, J and clone size are taken as reported in that table, and D and trimming were inferred from the DNA itself. The sample has about 280,000 clones, about 89% seen once. This CDR3 region has 15 residues. Germline lookup yields CDR1 SGHVS and CDR2 FQNEAQ. The ends lost 5 bases at V and 5 bases at J; junction bases unmatched: 8. The receptor comes from a man aged 35 to 55 with active or convalescent COVID-19. This chain uses TRBV7-8 with TRBJ1-5, with 8 bases aligning to TRBD1. The sequenced sample consisted of peripheral blood. CDR3 residues: CASSAGTGGDQPQHF. The CDR3 DNA sequence: TGTGCCAGCAGCGCCGGGACAGGAGGGGATCAGCCCCAGCATTTT.